This is a list of T cell receptor beta chains from one sample in a study of cytomegalovirus exposure and HLA in healthy donors. Here immunoSEQ multiplex PCR was the method, and the copy in TCRdb shows in-frame clones only, minus some. The sample has about 140,000 clones; roughly 81% are singletons. Sequenced sample: PBMCs. These receptors came from a woman in her thirties in good health and CMV-seronegative. CDR3s include the opening cysteine and the closing phenylalanine or tryptophan. D genes are given only for firm matches.

>TRBV5-6|-|TRBJ1-1
CASSLGRGGTEAFF
TGTGCCAGCAGCTTGGGGAGGGGGGGGACTGAAGCTTTCTTT
>TRBV7-8|-|TRBJ1-6
CASSLDPGAKSSSYNSPLHF
TGTGCCAGCAGCTTAGATCCAGGGGCAAAGTCAAGCTCCTATAATTCACCCCTCCACTTT
>TRBV6-6|TRBD1|TRBJ2-1
CASSPGQGPHNEQFF
TGTGCCAGCAGCCCGGGACAGGGGCCGCACAATGAGCAGTTCTTC
>TRBV28|TRBD1|TRBJ1-1
CASSLPQGAAEAFF
TGTGCCAGCAGTTTGCCACAGGGGGCCGCTGAAGCTTTCTTT
>TRBV9|-|TRBJ2-1
CASSVGQISYNEQFF
TGTGCCAGCAGCGTCGGACAGATCTCCTACAATGAGCAGTTCTTC
>TRBV5-4|-|TRBJ1-2
CASSSFLLGAYGYTF
TGTGCCAGCAGCTCTTTCCTTCTGGGGGCTTATGGCTACACCTTC
>TRBV5-1|TRBD1|TRBJ2-7
CASSPEPGGYEQYF
TGCGCCAGCAGCCCGGAACCAGGGGGCTACGAGCAGTACTTC
>TRBV6-5|TRBD2|TRBJ2-3
CASSGTSGADTQYF
TGTGCCAGCAGCGGGACTAGCGGGGCCGATACGCAGTATTTT
>TRBV9|TRBD1|TRBJ1-1
CASSGQGARSTEAFF
TGTGCCAGCAGCGGTCAGGGGGCGAGGAGTACTGAAGCTTTCTTT
>TRBV4-1|TRBD1|TRBJ1-5
CASSQEGTVNQPQHF
TGCGCCAGCAGCCAAGAAGGGACAGTCAATCAGCCCCAGCATTTT
>TRBV15|TRBD1|TRBJ1-4
CATSRWGQVDEKLFF
TGTGCCACCAGCAGATGGGGACAGGTAGATGAAAAACTGTTTTTT
>TRBV6-5|-|TRBJ2-7
CASRKVGRDYEQYF
TGTGCCAGCAGAAAGGTAGGGAGAGATTACGAGCAGTACTTC
>TRBV6-5|TRBD1|TRBJ1-1
CASSSQGYTEAFF
TGTGCCAGCAGTTCACAGGGGTACACTGAAGCTTTCTTT